This TCR beta chain was recovered during a study of somatic mutations in cytotoxic T cells in rheumatoid arthritis. Study information: Patient blood was drawn as 30 ml EDTA; the draw came right after diagnosis and before any treatment. Using a FACSAria II or Sony SH800, a portion of the V beta antibody-stained T-cell populations were flow-sorted at nearly 100% purity, and among those populations were V beta1+ cells that were then sequenced for TCRB.

About this clone: Its specificity is unknown.

Study-wide findings and caveats: Rheumatoid arthritis patients showed CD8+ clonality increasing with age, unlike healthy controls.

Profiling relied on immunoSEQ multiplex PCR, and the TCRdb table lists in-frame clones only, not all of them. The table records some 15,000 clones, 70% to 85% of them present only once. The V gene lost 3 bases and the J gene lost 1 base, with 15 bases spanning the gap. Germline V gene data show CDR1 as MGHRA and CDR2 as YSYEKL. The CDR3 sequence is 16 residues long. This chain uses TRBV4-1 with TRBJ1-1, with D hard to call. This TCR came from an adult with rheumatoid arthritis. Sequencing input: CD8+ T cells sorted from blood. The CDR3: CASSHREGKANTEAFF. CDR3 DNA: TGCGCCAGCAGCCACCGAGAGGGAAAGGCGAACACTGAAGCTTTCTTT.